These 19 T cell receptor beta chains were all obtained from the same sample, sequenced in a study of PD-1 blockade in classical Hodgkin lymphoma. Every patient was affected by relapse after autologous stem cell transplantation, while exposure to brentuximab vedotin was not uniform. The table came from immunoSEQ multiplex PCR; TCRdb's copy has only in-frame clones and leaves some out. The sample comprises about 63,000 clones, approximately 90% of which are singletons, and about 5.6% rests with the top ten. Sequenced material: peripheral blood mononuclear cells (PBMCs), taken before the second cycle of nivolumab. The receptors come from a human donor with classical Hodgkin lymphoma.

J is TRBJ1-2 and V is TRBV7-9, with TRBD1 matching 9 bases. The ends lost 2 bases at V and 5 bases at J; junction bases unmatched: 9. The germline V gene has CDR1 SEHNR and CDR2 FQNEAQ (reference sequence). The CDR3 contains 16 residues. CDR3 protein: CASSLTGGAGAYGYTF. CDR3 in DNA: TGTGCCAGCAGCTTAACAGGGGGCGCTGGGGCGTATGGCTACACCTTC.

J is TRBJ1-2 and V is TRBV5-4; 7 bases are a match to TRBD1. The CDR3 runs to 13 residues. Germline V gene sequence: CDR1 SGHNT, CDR2 YYREEE (reference sequence). Trimming took 3 bases from V and 4 from J; bases not matched to a gene: 3. The CDR3 nucleotides are TGTGCCAGCAGCTCTGACAGGGTCTATGGCTACACCTTC. This translates into CASSSDRVYGYTF.

The rearrangement links TRBV5-3 to TRBJ2-7; no reliable D call. TRBV5-3 counts as an open reading frame of uncertain function. Trimming took 2 bases from V and 3 from J, leaving 12 bases between them. The CDR3 runs 14 residues. CDR3 sequence reads: CARSFLTGLYEQYF. The CDR3 DNA follows: TGTGCCAGAAGCTTTCTGACGGGCCTCTACGAGCAGTACTTC.

The genes are TRBV6-6 and TRBJ1-2; 7 bases agree with TRBD1. CDR1 and CDR2 (germline): MNHNY, SVGAGI (reference sequence). CDR3 length equals 15 residues. Germline trimming cut 4 bases from V and 4 bases from J; bases unmatched to any gene: 9. The CDR3 protein is CASSSPDRSLYGYTF. In DNA form, the CDR3 reads TGTGCCAGCAGTTCCCCGGACAGGTCCCTCTATGGCTACACCTTC.

V usage is TRBV7-9 and J usage is TRBJ1-3; no definite D call. V was shortened by 5 bases and J by 0 bases, with 14 bases between the two germline ends. CDR3 length: 16 residues. Germline CDR1 is SEHNR and CDR2 is FQNEAQ (reference sequence). CDR3 sequence: CASSPHGGSSGNTIYF. The CDR3 DNA is TGTGCCAGCAGCCCACATGGAGGGAGCTCTGGAAACACCATATATTTT.

The chain joins TRBV7-6 to TRBJ1-5; no clear D gene. The CDR3 contains 14 residues. The V gene's germline CDR1 is SGHVS and CDR2 FNYEAQ. V was trimmed by 1 base and J by 4 bases, leaving 8 bases between them. CDR3 sequence (DNA): TGTGCCAGCAGCTTAGGGGGTGGTAATCAGCCCCAGCATTTT. Translated, it gives CASSLGGGNQPQHF.

There are a few counts of this clone. The chain's CDR3 is CASSPRLAGGSDEQFF. The CDR3 nucleotides read TGTGCCAGTAGTCCTCGGCTAGCGGGGGGTAGTGATGAGCAGTTCTTC. The V gene is TRBV19, the J gene TRBJ2-1; 11 bases map to TRBD2. In germline, CDR1 is LNHDA, CDR2 SQIVND (reference sequence). V lost 5 bases to trimming and J lost 8 bases; unmatched junction nucleotides: 11. The CDR3 covers 16 residues.

This chain connects TRBV11-2 to TRBJ1-6; D might be TRBD1 (6 bases). CDR3 length: 15 residues. Trimming took off 4 bases at V and 6 bases at J, with 13 bases between the two ends. Germline V gene data show CDR1 as SGHAT and CDR2 as FQNNGV. CDR3 sequence (DNA): TGTGCCAGCAGCTCCCTACAGGGCCTTAATTCACCCCTCCACTTT. Amino acids: CASSSLQGLNSPLHF.

The chain carries TRBV5-1 and TRBJ2-2, with a weak D call TRBD2 (6 bases). CDR3 length: 15 residues. Trimming cost V 2 bases and J 0 bases, with 8 bases left between them. Germline loops: CDR1 SGHRS, CDR2 YFSETQ. The CDR3 region is CASSLAGPNTGELFF. CDR3 DNA: TGCGCCAGCAGCTTAGCGGGCCCGAACACCGGGGAGCTGTTTTTT.

The CDR3 DNA reads as TGCGCCAGCAGTGTCACCAGGGCCTCCTACGAGCAGTACTTC. Protein sequence: CASSVTRASYEQYF. V usage is TRBV10-1 and J usage is TRBJ2-7, with D tentatively TRBD1 (5 bases). The CDR3 is 14 amino acids. V lost 4 bases to trimming and J lost 0 bases, with 10 bases between them. Germline V CDR1 and CDR2: WNHNN, SYGVQD (reference sequence).

Regarding this clone: Other DNA sequences in the same sample also yield this CDR3. The chain links TRBV5-1 to TRBJ2-5; D is unclear. V was pared by 4 bases and J by 2 bases, with 6 bases between. Germline V lookup: CDR1 SGHRS, CDR2 YFSETQ. This CDR3 has 12 amino acids. The CDR3 loop is CASSREQETQYF. CDR3 bases: TGCGCCAGCAGCAGAGAGCAAGAGACCCAGTACTTC.

Note on this clone: Other DNA sequences in this sample translate to the same CDR3. The V gene is TRBV6-6, the J gene TRBJ1-1, with 9 nucleotides matching TRBD1. Germline CDR1 is MNHNY and CDR2 is SVGAGI (reference sequence). After removal of 5 bases from V and 1 base from J, the junction contained 5 bases not matched to a gene. This CDR3 is built from 15 residues. The DNA for the CDR3 is TGTGCCAGCAGTATGGGACAGGGCTGGAACACTGAAGCTTTCTTT. It translates to CASSMGQGWNTEAFF.

The sample holds one count of this clone. The V call is TRBV2, the J call TRBJ1-2; D is undetermined. The V gene lost 7 bases and the J gene lost 3 bases, with 15 bases spanning the gap. Germline CDR1 is SNHLY and CDR2 is FYNNEI. CDR3 length equals 14 residues. The DNA of the CDR3 is TGTGCCAGCACACAAGCAGCAGTCTACTATGGCTACACCTTC. Amino acid sequence: CASTQAAVYYGYTF.

The chain combines TRBV5-1 with TRBJ2-2, with TRBD1 identical over 7 bases. Germline CDR1 SGHRS, CDR2 YFSETQ. Trimming at V came to 4 bases and at J to 0 bases, leaving 6 bases not matched to a gene. The CDR3 consists of 16 residues. Here the CDR3 reads CASSEGQTPNTGELFF. The CDR3, as DNA: TGCGCCAGCAGCGAGGGACAGACACCGAACACCGGGGAGCTGTTTTTT.

CDR3 sequence: CASSYGGLANTEAFF. In nucleotides, the CDR3 is TGTGCCAGCAGTTACGGGGGGCTTGCGAACACTGAAGCTTTCTTT. J is TRBJ1-1 and V is TRBV6-5, with a weak D call TRBD1 (6 bases). Germline lookup yields CDR1 MNHEY and CDR2 SVGAGI. The length of the CDR3 is 15 residues. V lost 2 bases and J 1 base, leaving 11 bases between the germline ends.

The chain is built from TRBV7-9 and TRBJ1-2, with 7 bases aligning to TRBD1. Germline V CDR1 and CDR2: SEHNR, FQNEAQ (reference sequence). CDR3 length: 14 amino acids. V trimming: 5 bases; J trimming: 2 bases; junction bases outside the gene matches: 5. CDR3 residues: CASSQQGINYGYTF. The CDR3, as DNA: TGTGCCAGCAGCCAACAGGGGATAAACTATGGCTACACCTTC.

The chain couples TRBV14 to TRBJ1-3, with D unresolved. Germline CDR1 and CDR2: SGHDN and FVKESK. The V end was cut by 2 bases, the J end by 0 bases, with 8 bases between. The CDR3 is made up of 15 amino acids. CDR3 region: CASSQFVHSGNTIYF. DNA for the CDR3: TGTGCCAGCAGCCAATTCGTGCACTCTGGAAACACCATATATTTT. Combining the CDR3 with reference TRBV14 and TRBJ1-3 gives the whole variable domain EAGVTQFPSHSVIEKGQTVTLRCDPISGHDNLYWYRRVMGKEIKFLLHFVKESKQDESGMPNNRFLAERTGGTYSTLKVQPAELEDSGVYFCASSQFVHSGNTIYFGEGSWLTVV.

The chain uses TRBV5-1 and TRBJ2-6; a weak D match, TRBD1 (5 bases). V gave up 0 bases and J gave up 1 base, with 5 bases separating them. Germline V gene sequence: CDR1 SGHRS, CDR2 YFSETQ. The CDR3 runs 15 residues. CDR3 protein: CASSLAGSGANVLTF. CDR3 nucleotide sequence: TGCGCCAGCAGCTTGGCAGGGTCTGGGGCCAACGTCCTGACTTTC.

The J gene is TRBJ2-6, the V gene TRBV4-1; D is possibly TRBD2 (6 bases). Trimming left V 5 bases short and J 0 bases short, with 20 bases between. CDR3 length equals 19 residues. Germline V lookup: CDR1 MGHRA, CDR2 YSYEKL. This CDR3 reads CASSYPRDLYDSGANVLTF. The CDR3 DNA reads as TGCGCCAGCAGCTACCCTAGGGACTTATACGACTCTGGGGCCAACGTCCTGACTTTC.